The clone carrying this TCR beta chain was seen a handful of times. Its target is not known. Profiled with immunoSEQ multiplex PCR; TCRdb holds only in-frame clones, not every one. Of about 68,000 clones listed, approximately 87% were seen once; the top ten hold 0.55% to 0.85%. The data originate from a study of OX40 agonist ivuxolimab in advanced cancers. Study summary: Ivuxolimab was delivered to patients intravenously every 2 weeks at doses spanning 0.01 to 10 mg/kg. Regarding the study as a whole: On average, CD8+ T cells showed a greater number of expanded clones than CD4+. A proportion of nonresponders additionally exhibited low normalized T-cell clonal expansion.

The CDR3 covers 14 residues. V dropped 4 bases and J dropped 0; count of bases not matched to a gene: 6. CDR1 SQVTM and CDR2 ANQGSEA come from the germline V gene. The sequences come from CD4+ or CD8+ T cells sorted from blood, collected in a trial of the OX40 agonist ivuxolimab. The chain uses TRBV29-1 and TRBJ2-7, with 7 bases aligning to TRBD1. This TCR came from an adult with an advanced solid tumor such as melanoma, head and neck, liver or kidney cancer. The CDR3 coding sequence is TGCAGCGTTGGAGGACAGGTAAACTCCTACGAGCAGTACTTC. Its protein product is CSVGGQVNSYEQYF.